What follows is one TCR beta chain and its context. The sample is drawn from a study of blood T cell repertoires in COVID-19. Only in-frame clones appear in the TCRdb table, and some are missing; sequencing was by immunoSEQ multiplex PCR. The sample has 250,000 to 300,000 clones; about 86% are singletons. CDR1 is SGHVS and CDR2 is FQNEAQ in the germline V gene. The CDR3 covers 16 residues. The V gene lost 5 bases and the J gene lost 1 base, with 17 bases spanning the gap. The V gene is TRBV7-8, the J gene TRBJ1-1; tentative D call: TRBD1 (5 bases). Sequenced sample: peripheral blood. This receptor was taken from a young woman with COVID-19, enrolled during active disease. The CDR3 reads CASSPVWGGRNTEAFF. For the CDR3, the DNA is TGTGCCAGCAGCCCCGTCTGGGGCGGGAGGAACACTGAAGCTTTCTTT.